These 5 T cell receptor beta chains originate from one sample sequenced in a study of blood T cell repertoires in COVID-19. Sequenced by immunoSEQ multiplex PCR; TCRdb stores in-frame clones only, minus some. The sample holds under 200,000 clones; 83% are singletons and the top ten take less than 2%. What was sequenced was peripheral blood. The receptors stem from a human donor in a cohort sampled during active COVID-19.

The CDR3 sequence is CASNGTGDSNQPQHF. CDR3 in DNA: TGCGCCAGCAATGGGACAGGCGATAGCAATCAGCCCCAGCATTTT. J is TRBJ1-5 and V is TRBV10-2; 8 bases match TRBD1. Germline V gives CDR1 WSHSY, CDR2 SAAADI. The trim removed 7 bases at V and 0 bases at J, leaving 5 bases unmatched. This CDR3 contains 15 residues.

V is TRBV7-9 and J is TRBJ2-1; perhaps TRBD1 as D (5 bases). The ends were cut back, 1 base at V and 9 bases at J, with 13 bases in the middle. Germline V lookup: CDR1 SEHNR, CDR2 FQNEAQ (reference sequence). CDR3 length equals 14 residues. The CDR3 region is CASSLVGLDAEQFF. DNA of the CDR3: TGTGCCAGCAGCTTAGTGGGGCTAGATGCTGAGCAGTTCTTC.

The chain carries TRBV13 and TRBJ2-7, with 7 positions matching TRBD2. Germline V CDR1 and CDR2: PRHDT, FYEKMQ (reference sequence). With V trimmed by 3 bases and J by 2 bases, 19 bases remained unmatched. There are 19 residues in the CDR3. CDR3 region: CASSLGGWLAAPNTYEQYF. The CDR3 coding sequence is TGTGCCAGCAGCTTGGGTGGGTGGCTAGCGGCACCTAACACCTACGAGCAGTACTTC.

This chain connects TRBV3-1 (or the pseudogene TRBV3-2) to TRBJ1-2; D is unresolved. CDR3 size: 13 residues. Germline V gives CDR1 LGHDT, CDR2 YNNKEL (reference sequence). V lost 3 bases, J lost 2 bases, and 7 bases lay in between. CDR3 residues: CASSHAANYGYTF. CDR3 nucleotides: TGTGCCAGCAGCCACGCAGCGAACTATGGCTACACCTTC.

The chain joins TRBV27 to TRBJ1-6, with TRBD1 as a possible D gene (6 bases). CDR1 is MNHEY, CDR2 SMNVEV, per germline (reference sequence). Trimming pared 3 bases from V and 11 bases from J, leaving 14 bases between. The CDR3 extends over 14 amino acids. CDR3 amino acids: CASSFGDITAPLHF. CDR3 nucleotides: TGTGCCAGCAGTTTTGGGGACATCACGGCACCCCTCCACTTT.